This entry lists 26 T cell receptor beta chains sequenced from one sample in a study of persistence of HIV-infected CD4 T cells. This was the immunoSEQ version 4 assay in survey mode. TCRdb's table, derived via immunoSEQ multiplex PCR, lists solely in-frame clones and lacks some. The sample yields 40,000 to 55,000 clones, 88% seen once. This nonspecific control used anti-CD3/anti-CD28 bead stimulation of CD4+ T cells. Responding CD4+ T cells were sorted by upregulation of both CD40 ligand and CD69. No antigen is known for these receptors. The specimen was CD4+ T cells sorted from PBMCs after approximately 19-hour stimulation, collected from a patient who received antiretroviral therapy. These receptors all come from an adult woman with HIV who was CMV-seropositive.

The V call is TRBV6-2 or TRBV6-3, the J call TRBJ1-1; weak D call: TRBD1 (6 bases). V shed 0 bases and J shed 2 bases, with 22 bases lying between them. The germline CDR1 and CDR2 sequences are MNHEY and SVGEGT. This CDR3 has 19 amino acids. This chain's CDR3 is CASSYSRFGSGTLNTEAFF. As DNA, the CDR3 is TGTGCCAGCAGTTACTCGCGGTTCGGATCCGGGACACTTAACACTGAAGCTTTCTTT.

The chain employs TRBV5-1 and TRBJ1-2, with D unresolved. Germline CDR1 SGHRS, CDR2 YFSETQ. This CDR3 is built from 13 residues. Trimming took off 0 bases at V and 5 bases at J, with 8 bases between the two ends. DNA for the CDR3: TGCGCCAGCAGCTTGGACGGATCGTATGGCTACACCTTC. Translation: CASSLDGSYGYTF.

The chain joins TRBV2 to TRBJ2-3; D might be TRBD2 (6 bases). This CDR3 has 15 residues. Trimming removed 5 bases from V and 0 bases from J, with 12 bases in between. Germline assignment: CDR1 SNHLY and CDR2 FYNNEI. CDR3 sequence reads: CASSLSGTSTDTQYF. CDR3 in DNA: TGTGCCAGCAGTCTTTCCGGGACTAGCACAGATACGCAGTATTTT.

This sequence joins TRBV4-1 and TRBJ2-7, with D possibly being TRBD2 (6 bases). Germline CDR1 and CDR2: MGHRA and YSYEKL. The V and J ends lost 4 bases and 6 bases respectively, with 25 bases between them. The CDR3 totals 17 residues. This CDR3 is CASSRGVKGEALLEQYV. CDR3 sequence (DNA): TGCGCCAGCAGCCGCGGCGTGAAAGGGGAGGCCCTCCTCGAGCAGTACGTC.

CDR3 region: CASSTRDSANTEAFF. CDR3 nucleotides: TGCGCCAGCAGCACACGGGACTCCGCGAACACTGAAGCTTTCTTT. The chain carries TRBV5-1 and TRBJ1-1; weak D call: TRBD1 (5 bases). V gave up 4 bases and J gave up 1 base, with 14 bases separating them. The CDR3 contains 15 residues. CDR1 is SGHRS and CDR2 is YFSETQ in the germline V gene.

This chain uses TRBV5-1 with TRBJ2-1; perhaps TRBD2 as D (5 bases). Germline V gene lookup returns CDR1 SGHRS and CDR2 YFSETQ. The CDR3 loop spans 16 amino acids. V gave up 4 bases and J gave up 0 bases, with 14 bases separating them. The CDR3 DNA follows: TGCGCCAGCAGCCCGGACCCGGGGATCTCCTACAATGAGCAGTTCTTC. It codes for CASSPDPGISYNEQFF.

Here the CDR3 DNA reads TGTGCCAGCAGTTACTCGTTTACAGCCACCGGTGGCTACACCTTC. This translates into CASSYSFTATGGYTF. J is TRBJ1-2 and V is TRBV6-5; D is uncertain. V dropped 0 bases and J dropped 7 bases, with 15 bases sitting between them. This CDR3 contains 15 residues. Germline V lookup: CDR1 MNHEY, CDR2 SVGAGI.

The CDR3, as DNA: TGTGCCAGCAGTCTACTGGAACGCTCTAGGACCTATGGCTACACCTTC. Its protein is CASSLLERSRTYGYTF. The chain joins TRBV6-8 to TRBJ1-2, with D unresolved. Trimming pared 5 bases from V and 4 bases from J, leaving 20 bases between. The CDR3 consists of 16 residues. CDR1 MNHGY and CDR2 SAAAGT come from the germline V gene.

This sequence joins TRBV6-6 and TRBJ1-5, with D unclear. Germline V gene data show CDR1 as MNHNY and CDR2 as SVGAGI (reference sequence). V was pared by 0 bases and J by 7 bases, with 13 bases between. The CDR3 spans 15 residues. CDR3 DNA: TGTGCCAGCAGTTACTCAATAGGATGGGGACAGCCCCAGCATTTT. Residues: CASSYSIGWGQPQHF.

The chain joins TRBV14 to TRBJ1-2, with D maybe TRBD1 (5 bases). Trimming removed 0 bases from V and 8 bases from J, with 22 bases in between. Germline-derived CDR1 and CDR2 are SGHDN and FVKESK. This CDR3 is 17 amino acids long. The chain's CDR3 is CASSQDFGRVFTSGYTF. DNA for the CDR3: TGTGCCAGCAGCCAAGATTTCGGCAGGGTGTTTACGAGCGGCTACACCTTC.

The sample holds one count of this clone. The V gene is TRBV19, the J gene TRBJ1-6, with a weak D call TRBD1 (5 bases). Trimming took 3 bases from V and 3 from J, leaving 21 bases between them. Per the germline V gene, CDR1 is LNHDA and CDR2 is SQIVND (reference sequence). The CDR3 spans 19 residues. The CDR3 sequence: CASSIQARDSTIYNSPLHF. Written as DNA, the CDR3 is TGTGCCAGTAGTATCCAAGCCAGGGACTCAACTATCTATAATTCACCCCTCCACTTT.

In its sample, this clone was seen a few times. The chain is built from TRBV5-1 and TRBJ1-4; 10 nucleotides align to TRBD1. Trimming cost V 5 bases and J 4 bases; bases outside gene matches: 5. Germline CDR1 reads SGHRS; CDR2 reads YFSETQ. The CDR3 extends over 15 amino acids. CDR3 loop: CASRPGQGNNEKLFF. DNA for the CDR3: TGCGCCAGCAGGCCGGGACAGGGGAATAATGAAAAACTGTTTTTT.

The chain couples TRBV25-1 to TRBJ1-6; D perhaps matches TRBD1 (6 bases). CDR3 length equals 14 residues. The ends were cut back, 7 bases at V and 5 bases at J, with 12 bases in the middle. Per the germline V gene, CDR1 is MGHDK and CDR2 is SYGVNS. In nucleotides, the CDR3 is TGTGCCAGCACGTCCAGGGGTGATAATTCACCCCTCCACTTT. This codes for CASTSRGDNSPLHF.

By share of the sample, this clone is medium-sized (0.01 to 0.1%). The CDR3 is CASRSYSLSYEQYF. The CDR3 bases are TGTGCCAGCAGATCCTACAGTCTCTCCTACGAGCAGTACTTC. This chain links TRBV6-5 with TRBJ2-7; D ambiguous. V lost 6 bases and J 0 bases, leaving 12 bases between the germline ends. Germline assignment: CDR1 MNHEY and CDR2 SVGAGI. This CDR3 contains 14 residues.

This rearrangement joins TRBV24-1 to TRBJ2-1, with TRBD2 matching 11 bases. V lost 7 bases, J lost 10 bases, and 8 bases stayed unmatched. CDR3 length: 14 amino acids. Per germline, CDR1 KGHDR and CDR2 SFDVKD. CDR3 sequence: CATSPTSGAGEQFF. The CDR3 DNA is TGTGCCACCAGCCCGACTAGCGGGGCGGGCGAGCAGTTCTTC.

V gene TRBV9 combines with J gene TRBJ2-1; 7 bases map to TRBD1. CDR1 and CDR2 from the germline V gene are SGDLS and YYNGEE. The CDR3 loop spans 15 amino acids. Unmatched junction bases numbered 4, after V lost 4 bases and J lost 0 bases. The chain's CDR3 is CASSPRDSSYNEQFF. CDR3 nucleotides: TGTGCCAGCAGCCCTAGGGACAGCTCCTACAATGAGCAGTTCTTC.

CDR3 nucleotides: TGTGCCAGCAGTCCCCGGTGGGGGGCCTACAATGAGCAGTTCTTC. Translating gives CASSPRWGAYNEQFF. The chain combines TRBV6-5 with TRBJ2-1; tentatively, D is TRBD2 (6 bases). This CDR3 spans 15 amino acids. The V gene lost 5 bases and the J gene lost 2 bases, with 13 bases spanning the gap. The germline gives CDR1 MNHEY, CDR2 SVGAGI.

This sequence joins TRBV7-3 and TRBJ2-1, with 12 bases that match TRBD2. Germline CDR1 and CDR2: SGHTA and FQGTGA. With 5 bases clipped from V and 8 bases from J, the junction kept 13 bases outside the gene matches. The CDR3 totals 17 residues. CDR3 in amino acids: CASSLMGASGGADEQFF. The CDR3 nucleotides read TGTGCCAGCAGCCTAATGGGAGCTAGCGGGGGGGCCGATGAGCAGTTCTTC.

The chain combines TRBV24-1 with TRBJ1-5; D might be TRBD1 (6 bases). Trimming took off 6 bases at V and 6 bases at J, with 11 bases between the two ends. Looked up from germline, CDR1 is KGHDR and CDR2 is SFDVKD. The CDR3 is made up of 13 amino acids. The CDR3 reads CATSPGGGQPQHF. The CDR3 DNA sequence: TGTGCCACCAGTCCGGGAGGGGGTCAGCCCCAGCATTTT.

The chain is built from TRBV10-3 and TRBJ1-4, with D possibly being TRBD1 (6 bases). This CDR3 contains 14 residues. Germline V gives CDR1 ENHRY, CDR2 SYGVKD. Trimming removed 9 bases at V and 2 bases at J, with 13 bases between. The CDR3 DNA is TGTGCCATATCAGGGGAATTGACTAATGAAAAACTGTTTTTT. Translating it yields CAISGELTNEKLFF.

The rearrangement uses TRBV7-3 and TRBJ2-5; tentative D call: TRBD1 (6 bases). The germline CDR1 and CDR2 sequences are SGHTA and FQGTGA. The CDR3 runs 13 residues. V lost 5 bases and J lost 4, with 11 bases in between. This CDR3 reads CASSPDRRETQYF. The CDR3 region has the DNA TGTGCCAGCAGCCCAGACAGGCGAGAGACCCAGTACTTC.

On this clone: An end of the junction does not agree with germline; a read error may underlie this. The chain recombines TRBV7-7 with TRBJ2-1, with unresolved D. This CDR3 region has 13 residues. CDR1 is SSHAT, CDR2 FNYEAQ, per germline (reference sequence). The CDR3 region is CASSLDLANEQFF. In nucleotides, the CDR3 is TGTGCTAGCAGCTTAGATTTGGCAAATGAGCAGTTCTTC.

J is TRBJ2-2 and V is TRBV29-1, with D possibly matching TRBD1 (6 bases). V was pared by 7 bases and J by 8 bases, with 20 bases between. CDR1 and CDR2 from the germline V gene are SQVTM and ANQGSEA. This CDR3 is 14 amino acids long. This CDR3 is CSAAELAQGGELFF. The CDR3 region has the DNA TGCAGCGCGGCCGAACTTGCGCAGGGGGGGGAGCTGTTTTTT.

The rearrangement uses TRBV30 and TRBJ1-1; D is unclear. Between the trimmed V and J ends, which lost 1 base and 1 base, there was a span of 10 bases. Germline V lookup: CDR1 GTSNPN, CDR2 SVGIG (reference sequence). The CDR3 extends over 14 amino acids. DNA for the CDR3: TGTGCCTGGAGTGAGGTGGGCAGGAACACTGAAGCTTTCTTT. Its protein product is CAWSEVGRNTEAFF.

The chain couples TRBV14 to TRBJ1-2; D gene unclear. Germline V gene data show CDR1 as SGHDN and CDR2 as FVKESK. The CDR3 is 13 residues long. V gave up 0 bases and J gave up 3 bases, with 5 bases separating them. The CDR3 region is CASSQDSDYGYTF. CDR3 sequence (DNA): TGTGCCAGCAGCCAAGATTCCGACTATGGCTACACCTTC.

J is TRBJ1-1 and V is TRBV29-1, with no clear D. The V gene lost 6 bases and the J gene lost 0 bases, with 2 bases spanning the gap. The CDR3 covers 10 residues. Germline assignment: CDR1 SQVTM and CDR2 ANQGSEA. The DNA for the CDR3 is TGCAGCGTCTTGAACACTGAAGCTTTCTTT. It specifies CSVLNTEAFF.